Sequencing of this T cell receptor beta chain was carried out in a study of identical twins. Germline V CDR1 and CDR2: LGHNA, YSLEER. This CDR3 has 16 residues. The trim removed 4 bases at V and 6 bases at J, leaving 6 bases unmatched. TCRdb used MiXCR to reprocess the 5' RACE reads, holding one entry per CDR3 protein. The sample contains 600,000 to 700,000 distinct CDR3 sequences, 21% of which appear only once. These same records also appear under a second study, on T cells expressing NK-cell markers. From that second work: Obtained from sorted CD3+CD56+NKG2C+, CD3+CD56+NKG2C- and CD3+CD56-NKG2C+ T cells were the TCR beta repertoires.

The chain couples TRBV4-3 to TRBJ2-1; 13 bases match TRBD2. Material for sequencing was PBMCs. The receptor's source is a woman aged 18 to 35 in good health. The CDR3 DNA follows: TGCGCCAGCAGCCCCGTTGGGACTAGCGGGGCCAATGAGCAGTTCTTC. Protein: CASSPVGTSGANEQFF.